Listed below are T cell receptor beta chains from one sample, sequenced in a study of cytomegalovirus exposure and HLA in healthy donors. Repertoires were generated with immunoSEQ multiplex PCR, while TCRdb's copy carries only in-frame clones and drops some. The sample includes 190,000 or so clones, approximately 80% seen only once; the top ten take roughly 0.65%. Sequenced material: PBMCs. These receptors came from a boy between 5 and 17 years old in good health and CMV-seronegative. CDR3s include the opening cysteine and the closing phenylalanine or tryptophan. The D gene is left open where the match is weak. Some rows have no size entry. The others give once, few or many, or a class for an expanded clone.

>TRBV19|TRBD2|TRBJ2-1|many
CASRELAGGWEQFF
TGTGCCAGTAGGGAACTAGCGGGGGGTTGGGAGCAGTTCTTC
>TRBV9|TRBD1|TRBJ2-5|.
CASSGGGDRVGETQYF
TGTGCCAGCAGCGGCGGAGGAGACAGGGTGGGCGAGACCCAGTACTTC
>TRBV6-1|TRBD1|TRBJ2-5|few
CASNSGGWETQYF
TGTGCCAGCAATTCAGGGGGCTGGGAGACCCAGTACTTC
>TRBV2|TRBD1|TRBJ1-5|once
CASSEYQGTDQPQHF
TGTGCCAGCAGTGAATATCAGGGGACAGATCAGCCCCAGCATTTT
>TRBV12-5|.|TRBJ1-1|.
CASGLVLGHGTEAFF
TGTGCTAGTGGTTTGGTATTGGGGCATGGCACTGAAGCTTTCTTT
>TRBV7-9|TRBD1|TRBJ1-2|.
CASSLGDRGPNYGYTF
TGTGCCAGCAGCTTAGGTGACAGGGGGCCTAACTATGGCTACACCTTC
>TRBV29-1|.|TRBJ2-7|.
CSVWRDGSGVSPKKYEQYF
TGCAGCGTTTGGCGGGACGGGTCGGGGGTCTCACCCAAAAAATACGAGCAGTACTTC
>TRBV6-1|.|TRBJ1-2|.
CASSEQLQANYGYTF
TGTGCCAGCAGTGAACAGTTACAGGCTAACTATGGCTACACCTTC
>TRBV6-1|.|TRBJ1-2|.
CASSRGGYGYTF
TGTGCCAGCAGCAGGGGCGGCTATGGCTACACCTTC
>TRBV4-2|.|TRBJ2-7|.
CASSQEEGESYEQYF
TGTGCCAGCAGCCAAGAGGAGGGAGAATCCTACGAGCAGTACTTC